Following are 14 T cell receptor beta chains from one sample sequenced in a study of T cell repertoires in cytomegalovirus infection. Each CDR3 protein is one row after TCRdb ran MiXCR on the reads. The sample records around 570,000 distinct CDR3 sequences, 40% being singletons. Their target antigens are unknown. Material: cultured PBMCs, obtained from culture after CMV antigen stimulation. The receptors were sampled from a human donor in good health (CMV status not recorded). Some clones in this sample may be carry-over from other donors' samples.

There are a few counts of this clonotype. The chain joins TRBV12-3 or TRBV12-4 to TRBJ2-3, with 7 positions matching TRBD2. The CDR3 sequence is 15 residues long. V gave up 4 bases and J gave up 0 bases; unmatched junction bases: 4. CDR3 region: CASSSRAGSTDTQYF. CDR3 bases: TGTGCCAGCAGTTCTCGAGCGGGAAGCACAGATACGCAGTATTTT.

This clonotype showed up many times. The rearrangement joins TRBV12-3 or TRBV12-4 to TRBJ2-1, with TRBD2 matching over 7 bases. The ends lost 6 bases at V and 6 bases at J; junction bases unmatched: 8. This CDR3 spans 14 amino acids. The CDR3 DNA reads as TGTGCCAGCAGCTCCGGGCTAGCGGCCAATGAGCAGTTCTTC. It encodes CASSSGLAANEQFF.

The chain employs TRBV7-9 and TRBJ1-5, with no clear D. This CDR3 has 14 residues. V shed 5 bases and J shed 0 bases, with 8 bases lying between them. Per germline, CDR1 SEHNR and CDR2 FQNEAQ (reference sequence). The CDR3 protein is CASSPSFSNQPQHF. The CDR3 coding sequence is TGTGCCAGCAGCCCTTCGTTTAGCAATCAGCCCCAGCATTTT.

This clonotype has at least ten counts. The V call is TRBV7-2, the J call TRBJ2-1; 11 bases agree with TRBD2. J gave up 2 bases and V 5 bases, and 5 bases lay outside the gene matches. This CDR3 has 16 residues. Germline CDR1 and CDR2: SGHTA and FQGNSA. CDR3 in DNA: TGTGCCAGCAGCCGCGGGACTAGCGGTACCTACAATGAGCAGTTCTTC. Its protein is CASSRGTSGTYNEQFF.

J is TRBJ1-5 and V is TRBV6-6; 8 bases match TRBD1. With V trimmed by 5 bases and J by 2 bases, 5 bases remained unmatched. The CDR3 loop spans 15 amino acids. CDR1 MNHNY and CDR2 SVGAGI come from the germline V gene (reference sequence). CDR3 nucleotide sequence: TGTGCCAGCAGTGCACCGGGACAGGGCAATCAGCCCCAGCATTTT. Translated: CASSAPGQGNQPQHF.

This clonotype was counted a few times. The chain recombines TRBV7-2 with TRBJ2-3, with TRBD2 identical over 12 bases. Germline CDR1 reads SGHTA; CDR2 reads FQGNSA. Trimming removed 1 base from V and 6 bases from J; junction bases left unmatched: 11. This CDR3 comprises 18 residues. The CDR3 reads CASSLVFPSGGASDTQYF. The CDR3 DNA sequence: TGTGCCAGCAGCTTAGTGTTTCCTAGCGGGGGGGCATCGGATACGCAGTATTTT. Complete variable domain (other parts from reference TRBV7-2 and TRBJ2-3): GAGVSQSPSNKVTEKGKDVELRCDPISGHTALYWYRQSLGQGLEFLIYFQGNSAPDKSGLPSDRFSAERTGGSVSTLTIQRTQQEDSAVYLCASSLVFPSGGASDTQYFGPGTRLTVL.

The V call is TRBV15, the J call TRBJ2-1; unclear D gene. V lost 0 bases and J lost 5, with 11 bases in between. The CDR3 is 15 residues long. CDR1 LNHNV and CDR2 YYDKDF come from the germline V gene (reference sequence). The CDR3 DNA follows: TGTGCCACCAGCAGAGATGGCAACGGCCACAATGAGCAGTTCTTC. Protein sequence: CATSRDGNGHNEQFF.

The chain has TRBV12-3 or TRBV12-4 and TRBJ1-4, with 8 bases identical to TRBD1. The CDR3 covers 14 residues. Unmatched junction bases numbered 5, after V lost 0 bases and J lost 11 bases. The DNA of the CDR3 is TGTGCCAGCAGTTTAGCGGACAGGGCGTGGAAACTGTTTTTT. Translated: CASSLADRAWKLFF.

This clonotype appeared a few times. The V call is TRBV28, the J call TRBJ1-4, with D uncertain. Germline assignment: CDR1 MDHEN and CDR2 SYDVKM. The CDR3 is 15 amino acids. The V end lost 6 bases, the J end lost 2 bases, and 13 bases lay between the germline ends. The CDR3 here is CASSVAGFTNEKLFF. The CDR3, as DNA: TGTGCCAGCAGCGTCGCGGGGTTCACTAATGAAAAACTGTTTTTT.

The J gene is TRBJ1-2, the V gene TRBV6-5, with a possible D match to TRBD1 (6 bases). Germline V gene sequence: CDR1 MNHEY, CDR2 SVGAGI. CDR3 size: 13 residues. Trimming pared 5 bases from V and 6 bases from J, leaving 13 bases between. This chain's CDR3 is CASSLRQAHGYTF. DNA for the CDR3: TGTGCCAGCAGTCTCCGACAGGCCCATGGCTACACCTTC.

The chain couples TRBV11-2 to TRBJ1-1; unclear D gene. The CDR3 covers 18 residues. Trimming shortened V by 1 base and J by 0 bases, and 18 bases separated the two germline ends. The germline CDR1 and CDR2 sequences are SGHAT and FQNNGV. The CDR3 DNA is TGTGCCAGCAGCTTAGCCCCGGGAAACAGCGGGATGAACACTGAAGCTTTCTTT. It yields the protein CASSLAPGNSGMNTEAFF. The full variable domain, its missing parts supplied by reference TRBV11-2 and TRBJ1-1, is EAGVAQSPRYKIIEKRQSVAFWCNPISGHATLYWYQQILGQGPKLLIQFQNNGVVDDSQLPKDRFSAERLKGVDSTLKIQPAKLEDSAVYLCASSLAPGNSGMNTEAFFGQGTRLTVV.

The rearrangement joins TRBV7-2 to TRBJ2-5; D ambiguous. CDR3 length equals 15 residues. V gave up 1 base and J gave up 5 bases, with 14 bases separating them. Germline values: CDR1 SGHTA, CDR2 FQGNSA. The DNA for the CDR3 is TGTGCCAGCAGCTTAGGATCCTCCGACTGGGAGACCCAGTACTTC. Translation: CASSLGSSDWETQYF.

The chain joins TRBV4-1 to TRBJ2-2; unclear D gene. Germline CDR1 MGHRA, CDR2 YSYEKL. The CDR3 has 14 amino acids. Between the trimmed V and J ends, which lost 1 base and 3 bases, there was a span of 6 bases. This CDR3 is CASSQAQHTGELFF. The CDR3 DNA is TGCGCCAGCAGCCAAGCGCAGCACACCGGGGAGCTGTTTTTT.

This clonotype was observed a few times. The chain recombines TRBV12-3 or TRBV12-4 with TRBJ1-2; D is unresolved. Trimming took 2 bases from V and 5 from J, leaving 9 bases between them. The CDR3 spans 13 residues. The CDR3 bases are TGTGCCAGCAGTTTACAAACCACATATGGCTACACCTTC. Protein sequence: CASSLQTTYGYTF.